This paragraph reports one T cell receptor beta chain. This clonotype was found a few times. No antigen is known for it. The input lacks base qualities; no much larger clone sits a single base away. This sample was included in a study of regulatory T cells in long-lasting Graves disease (dated by TCRdb to the early 2020s). Turning to the overall study: Patients with newly diagnosed Graves' disease had been on antithyroid drugs for under 3 months. Persistent Graves' disease patients were compared with newly diagnosed Graves' disease patients by peripheral blood TCR sequencing and RNA sequencing. The study was registered as a clinical trial and conducted in China. A total of around 35 samples were covered by TCR sequencing, comprising some 13 persistent and around 20 newly diagnosed Graves' disease patients. Results and caveats for the whole study, not just this receptor: A larger number of public clonotypes was shared among persistent patients (approximately 3,000) than among newly diagnosed patients (over 850). Compared with newly diagnosed patients, persistent Graves' disease patients had lower TCR Shannon entropy and fewer highly expanded clones, which suggests clonal expansion. Sequencing and analysis were restricted to the TCR beta chain. As a limitation, the authors acknowledged that the small sample size may reduce accuracy. Because the primary lesion, thyroid tissue, could not be accessed, the study looked at peripheral blood alone. TRBV28, TRBJ1-2 and TRBJ2-5 were preferentially used in persistent disease, while TRBV20-1 and TRBJ2-1 were favored in newly diagnosed disease.

The library came from multiplex PCR. Sequencing was carried out with an Illumina HiSeq 4000. TCR beta libraries were built with iRepertoire HTBI primers and Arm-PCR amplification of CDR3 regions. Gel purification was performed on PCR products prior to sequencing. In the authors' own workflow: Across samples, about 63 TRBV and roughly 15 TRBJ segments were identified and used for gene usage analysis of CDR3 amino acid clonotypes. COPE and FqMerger were used to merge the filtered high-quality paired reads into contigs. BLAST was used to align contigs to IMGT TRBV, TRBD and TRBJ reference genes, with CDR3 defined following IMGT. Any clonotype with a frequency above 0.1% was counted as a highly expanded clone. Shannon entropy was used to measure repertoire diversity, and the Gini coefficient was used to measure V-J evenness. A clonotype found in more than one individual was treated as public. The public reads were reanalyzed by TCRdb: fastp trimming at Q25, MiXCR alignment, in-frame beta chains only. Each CDR3 protein appears once, grouped with its most common genes and DNA. The V and J calls and clone size are TCRdb's, not the authors'. Recorded for this sample are 440,000 or so distinct CDR3 sequences; 15% to 20% of them occurred a single time. Of the sample, around 11% falls within the top ten clones.

Per the publication, the time point label means: newly diagnosed GD, antithyroid drugs for less than 3 months. For both TCR sequencing and RNA sequencing, RNA was extracted from PBMCs using TRIzol. Graves' disease was diagnosed according to American Thyroid Association guidelines. Patients were recruited from an endocrinology department in Xi'an, China. Each patient gave 8.5 to 9.5 milliliters of peripheral blood, collected in an EDTA anticoagulant tube. PBMCs were isolated by Ficoll Paque Plus density gradient separation without further T cell sorting. An Agilent 2100 Bioanalyzer and agarose gel were used to assess RNA quality, and a NanoDrop 2000 was used to measure RNA concentration. V is pruned by 3 bases and J by 4 bases, leaving 13 bases of the junction without a gene match. The CDR3 spans 18 residues, from the cysteine through the phenylalanine. The sequence is cut down to CDR3 DNA, 54 bases in frame from base 1. As encoded in the germline V gene (reference sequence), CDR1 is LNHDA while CDR2 is SQIVND.

These data also featured in a second study, about T cells in Graves' hyperthyroidism and ophthalmopathy. Taken from the second paper: Graves' hyperthyroidism was defined as stable when no progression to ophthalmopathy occurred over 18 months of follow-up. Hyperthyroidism patients were aged 18 to 65 years and newly diagnosed, with disease duration of less than 2 months. Exclusion was applied to patients with uncontrolled infections, other autoimmune diseases, pregnancy or lactation. Diagnoses were established on the basis of clinical symptoms, serum thyroxine and TRAb, thyroid ultrasound, and orbital computed tomography. For the first round of RT-PCR on the TCR CDR3, the HTBI primer set was used together with the Qiagen OneStep RT-PCR kit. Most expanded thyroid clonotypes (frequency above 0.001) were also detected in blood, suggesting blood repertoires may reflect thyroid immune responses. A 13 V-J signature model separated ophthalmopathy from stable hyperthyroidism, with around 88% sensitivity and 81.08% specificity in cross-validation and 80%/75% in testing. During validation, the model predicted progression to ophthalmopathy a median of roughly six months ahead of onset, with approximately 71% sensitivity and 72% to 80% specificity. To identify TCR V-J signatures that set the groups apart, the researchers used a discovery cohort of 100 patients, made up of under 45 with Graves' ophthalmopathy and around 58 with stable Graves' hyperthyroidism. Prospective prediction of ophthalmopathy was tested in an independent validation cohort consisting of some 18 hyperthyroidism patients and some 17 patients who later progressed to ophthalmopathy. The roughly 91 discovery patients were randomly divided into training and test sets at a 7:3 ratio. In addition, the study compared T-cell repertoires in thyroid tissue and in blood from five to seven Graves' hyperthyroidism patients. After sampling, hyperthyroidism patients received methimazole starting at 30 mg daily, and ophthalmopathy patients received high-dose intravenous methylprednisolone. Libraries were constructed in a second round of multiplex PCR, after which size selection and purification were carried out. Sequencing of the libraries was done on an Illumina HiSeq2000 using paired-end 100 bp reads. SOAPnuke was used to process the raw data, throwing out any read that contained adapters or uncalled bases, had a mean Phred below 15, or lacked an exact constant-primer or identifier match. High-quality paired reads were merged using COPE v1.2.5, and each unique nucleotide sequence was defined as a clonotype. MiTCR v1.1 was used to align clonotypes to the IMGT TRBV, TRBD and TRBJ reference segments. Analysis was restricted to V-J combinations with a frequency above 0.0001, which covered 99.2% of repertoires. The TCS score was defined as F50 (clonal expansion) divided by E x V (chaos), with BLOSUM62-based TCRdist calculated between CDR3 peptides within each V-J. Welch's t-statistics and random forest reduced 500 to 550 V-J features to under 15, which were used in a naive Bayes classifier (R e1071). Sample size was not statistically predetermined, and investigators were not blinded to group allocation. The paper reports TCR Vbeta CDR3 sequencing of approximately 130 peripheral blood samples: under 45 ophthalmopathy, under 80 hyperthyroidism and approximately 17 progressor patients.

The material sequenced was peripheral blood mononuclear cells (PBMCs), taken at new diagnosis, from a patient treated with antithyroid drugs. The sequence joins TRBV19 to TRBJ2-1; TRBD2 matches 9 bases in the middle. The sequence was collected from a woman in her 30s with Graves disease. Donor details come from another sample of the same person, matched by shared clones. CDR3 loop: CASSMPGYGLARYNEQFF. The base sequence is TGTGCCAGTAGTATGCCGGGGTACGGACTAGCGAGGTACAATGAGCAGTTCTTC.